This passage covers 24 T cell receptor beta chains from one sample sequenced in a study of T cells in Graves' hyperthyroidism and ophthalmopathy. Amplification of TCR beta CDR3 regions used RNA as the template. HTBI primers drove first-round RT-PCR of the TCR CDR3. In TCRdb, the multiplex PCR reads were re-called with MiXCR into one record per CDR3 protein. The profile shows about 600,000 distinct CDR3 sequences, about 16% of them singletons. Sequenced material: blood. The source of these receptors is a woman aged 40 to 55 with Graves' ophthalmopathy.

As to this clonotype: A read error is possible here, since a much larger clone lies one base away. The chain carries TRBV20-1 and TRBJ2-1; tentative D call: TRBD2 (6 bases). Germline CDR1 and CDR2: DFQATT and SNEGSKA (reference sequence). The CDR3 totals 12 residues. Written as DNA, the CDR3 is TGCAGTGCTGCTAGCGTTGGCGATGAGCAGTCCTTC. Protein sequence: CSAASVGDEQSF.

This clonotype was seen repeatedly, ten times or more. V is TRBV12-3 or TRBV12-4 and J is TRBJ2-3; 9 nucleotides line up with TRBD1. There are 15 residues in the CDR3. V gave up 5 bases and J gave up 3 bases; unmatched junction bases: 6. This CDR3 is CASSVTGGGTDTQYF. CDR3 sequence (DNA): TGTGCCAGCAGTGTAACAGGGGGCGGTACAGATACGCAGTATTTT.

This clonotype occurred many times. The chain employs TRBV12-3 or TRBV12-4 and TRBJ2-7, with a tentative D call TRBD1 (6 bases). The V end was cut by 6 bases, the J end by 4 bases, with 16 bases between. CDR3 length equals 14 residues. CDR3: CASSPTRGSYEQYF. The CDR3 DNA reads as TGTGCCAGCAGCCCAACAAGGGGGTCGTACGAGCAGTACTTC.

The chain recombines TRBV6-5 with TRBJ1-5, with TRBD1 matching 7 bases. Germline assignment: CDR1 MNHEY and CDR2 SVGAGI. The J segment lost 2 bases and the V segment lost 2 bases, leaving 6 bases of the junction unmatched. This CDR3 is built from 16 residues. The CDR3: CASSYRGGSGNQPQHF. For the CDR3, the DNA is TGTGCCAGCAGTTACCGAGGGGGCTCTGGCAATCAGCCCCAGCATTTT.

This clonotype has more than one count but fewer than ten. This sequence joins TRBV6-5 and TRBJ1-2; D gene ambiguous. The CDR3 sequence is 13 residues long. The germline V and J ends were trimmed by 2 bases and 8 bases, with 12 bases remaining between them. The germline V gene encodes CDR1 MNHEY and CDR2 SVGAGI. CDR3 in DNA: TGTGCCAGCAGTTACGGCCCACGTAGCGGCTACACCTTC. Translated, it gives CASSYGPRSGYTF.

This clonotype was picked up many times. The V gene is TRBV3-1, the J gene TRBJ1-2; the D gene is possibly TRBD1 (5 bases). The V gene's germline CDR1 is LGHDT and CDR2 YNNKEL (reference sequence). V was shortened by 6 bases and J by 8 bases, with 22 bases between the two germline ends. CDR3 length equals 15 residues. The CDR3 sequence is CASSWGGLGSTGYTF. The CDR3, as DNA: TGTGCCAGCAGTTGGGGCGGCCTGGGGTCAACGGGCTACACCTTC.

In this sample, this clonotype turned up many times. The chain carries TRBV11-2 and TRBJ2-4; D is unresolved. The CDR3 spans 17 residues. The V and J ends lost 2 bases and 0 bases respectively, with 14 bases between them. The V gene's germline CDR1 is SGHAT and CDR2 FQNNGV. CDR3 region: CASSLSSDGLAKNIQYF. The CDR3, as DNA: TGTGCCAGCAGCTTAAGCTCTGACGGATTAGCCAAAAACATTCAGTACTTC. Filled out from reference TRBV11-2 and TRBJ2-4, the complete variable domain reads EAGVAQSPRYKIIEKRQSVAFWCNPISGHATLYWYQQILGQGPKLLIQFQNNGVVDDSQLPKDRFSAERLKGVDSTLKIQPAKLEDSAVYLCASSLSSDGLAKNIQYFGAGTRLSVL.

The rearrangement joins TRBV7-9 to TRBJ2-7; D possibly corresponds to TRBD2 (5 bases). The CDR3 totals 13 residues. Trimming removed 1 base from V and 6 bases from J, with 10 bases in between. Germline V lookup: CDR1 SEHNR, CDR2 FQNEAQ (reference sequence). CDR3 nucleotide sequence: TGTGCCAGCAGCTTAGTTGCGGCGGGCGAGCAGTACTTC. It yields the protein CASSLVAAGEQYF.

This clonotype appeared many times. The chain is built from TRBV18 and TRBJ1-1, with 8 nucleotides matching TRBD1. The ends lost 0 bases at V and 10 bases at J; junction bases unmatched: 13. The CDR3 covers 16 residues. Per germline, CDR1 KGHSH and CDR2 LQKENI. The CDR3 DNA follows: TGTGCCAGCTCACCACCCAATTGGACAGGGAGTGACCGAGCTTTCTTT. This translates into CASSPPNWTGSDRAFF. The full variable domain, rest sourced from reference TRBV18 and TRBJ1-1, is NAGVMQNPRHLVRRRGQEARLRCSPMKGHSHVYWYRQLPEEGLKFMVYLQKENIIDESGMPKERFSAEFPKEGPSILRIQQVVRGDSAAYFCASSPPNWTGSDRAFFGQGTRLTVV.

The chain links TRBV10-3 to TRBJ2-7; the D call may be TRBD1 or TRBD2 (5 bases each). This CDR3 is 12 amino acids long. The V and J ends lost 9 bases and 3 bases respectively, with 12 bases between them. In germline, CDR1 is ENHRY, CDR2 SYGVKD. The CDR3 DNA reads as TGTGCCATAAGAGGGGATAACTACGAGCAGTACTTC. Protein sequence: CAIRGDNYEQYF.

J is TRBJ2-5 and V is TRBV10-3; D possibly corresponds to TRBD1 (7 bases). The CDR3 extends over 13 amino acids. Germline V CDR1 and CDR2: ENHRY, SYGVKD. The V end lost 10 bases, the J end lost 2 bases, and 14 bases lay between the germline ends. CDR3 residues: CASSGQEQETQYF. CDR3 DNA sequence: TGTGCCAGTAGCGGACAGGAACAAGAGACCCAGTACTTC.

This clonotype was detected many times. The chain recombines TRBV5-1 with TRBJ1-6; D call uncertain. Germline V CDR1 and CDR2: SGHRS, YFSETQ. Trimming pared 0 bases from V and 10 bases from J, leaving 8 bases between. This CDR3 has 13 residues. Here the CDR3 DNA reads TGCGCCAGCAGCTTGGAATCCCACTCACCCCTCCACTTT. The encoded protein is CASSLESHSPLHF.

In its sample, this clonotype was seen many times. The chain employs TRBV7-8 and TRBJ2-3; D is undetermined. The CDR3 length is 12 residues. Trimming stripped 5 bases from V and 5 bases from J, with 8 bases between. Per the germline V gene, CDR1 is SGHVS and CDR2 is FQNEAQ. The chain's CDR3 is CASSPDRDTQYF. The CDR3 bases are TGTGCCAGCAGCCCCGATAGAGATACGCAGTATTTT.

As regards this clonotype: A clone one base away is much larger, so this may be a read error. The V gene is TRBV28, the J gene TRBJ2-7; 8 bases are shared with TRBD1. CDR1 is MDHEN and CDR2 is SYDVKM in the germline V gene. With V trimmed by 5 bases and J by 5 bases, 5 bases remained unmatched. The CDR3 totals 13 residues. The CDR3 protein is CASSSRQGNEQYF. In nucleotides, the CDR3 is TGTGCCAGCAGTAGCCGACAGGGGAACGAGCAGTACTTC.

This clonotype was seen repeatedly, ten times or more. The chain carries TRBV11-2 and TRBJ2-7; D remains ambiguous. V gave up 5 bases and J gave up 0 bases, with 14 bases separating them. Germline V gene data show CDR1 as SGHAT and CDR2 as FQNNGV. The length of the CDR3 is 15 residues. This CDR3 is CASSGPGVGSYEQYF. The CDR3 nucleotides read TGTGCCAGCAGCGGGCCTGGGGTGGGCTCCTACGAGCAGTACTTC.

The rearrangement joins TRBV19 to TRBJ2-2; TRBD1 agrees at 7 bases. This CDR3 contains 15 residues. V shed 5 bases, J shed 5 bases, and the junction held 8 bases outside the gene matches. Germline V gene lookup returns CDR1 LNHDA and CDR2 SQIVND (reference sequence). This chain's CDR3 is CASSRRDRRTGELFF. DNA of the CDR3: TGTGCCAGTAGTCGCCGGGACAGACGGACCGGGGAGCTGTTTTTT.

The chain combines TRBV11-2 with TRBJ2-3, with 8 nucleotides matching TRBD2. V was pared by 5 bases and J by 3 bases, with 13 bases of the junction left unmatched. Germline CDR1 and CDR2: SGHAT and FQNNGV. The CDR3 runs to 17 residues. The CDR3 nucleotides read TGTGCCAGCAGCCAAGATCACGGGGGGGGCCAAACAGATACGCAGTATTTT. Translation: CASSQDHGGGQTDTQYF. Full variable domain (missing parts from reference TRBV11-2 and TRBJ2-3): EAGVAQSPRYKIIEKRQSVAFWCNPISGHATLYWYQQILGQGPKLLIQFQNNGVVDDSQLPKDRFSAERLKGVDSTLKIQPAKLEDSAVYLCASSQDHGGGQTDTQYFGPGTRLTVL.

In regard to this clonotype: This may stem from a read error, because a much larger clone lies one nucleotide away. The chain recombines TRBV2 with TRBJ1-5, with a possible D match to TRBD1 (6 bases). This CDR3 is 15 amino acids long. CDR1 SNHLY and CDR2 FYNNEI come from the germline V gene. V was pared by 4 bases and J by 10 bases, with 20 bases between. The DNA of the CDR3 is TGTGCCAGCAGTGGAGGGGGACCCGGTCGCGTACCCCAGCATTTT. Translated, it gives CASSGGGPGRVPQHF.

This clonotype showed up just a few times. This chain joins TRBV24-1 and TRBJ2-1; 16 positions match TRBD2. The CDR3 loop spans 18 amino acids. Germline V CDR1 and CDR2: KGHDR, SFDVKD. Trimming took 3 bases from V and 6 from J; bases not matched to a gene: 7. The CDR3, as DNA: TGTGCCACCAGTGATGGGACTAGCGGGAGGGCAAGATCCAATGAGCAGTTCTTC. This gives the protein CATSDGTSGRARSNEQFF.

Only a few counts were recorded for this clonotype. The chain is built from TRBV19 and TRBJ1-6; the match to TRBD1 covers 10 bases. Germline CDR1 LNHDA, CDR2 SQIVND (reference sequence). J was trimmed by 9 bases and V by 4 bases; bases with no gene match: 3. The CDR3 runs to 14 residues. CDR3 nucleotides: TGTGCCAGTAGTAACGGGACAGGGGCTTCACCCCTCCACTTT. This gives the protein CASSNGTGASPLHF. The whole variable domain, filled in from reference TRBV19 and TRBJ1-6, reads DGGITQSPKYLFRKEGQNVTLSCEQNLNHDAMYWYRQDPGQGLRLIYYSQIVNDFQKGDIAEGYSVSREKKESFPLTVTSAQKNPTAFYLCASSNGTGASPLHFGNGTRLTVT.

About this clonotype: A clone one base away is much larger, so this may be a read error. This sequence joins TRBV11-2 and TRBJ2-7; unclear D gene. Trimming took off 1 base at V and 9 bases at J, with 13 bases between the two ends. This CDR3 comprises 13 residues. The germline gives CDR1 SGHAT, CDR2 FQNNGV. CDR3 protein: CASSLGPPDGQYF. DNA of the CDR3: TGTGCCAGCAGCTTAGGACCGCCGGACGGGCAGTACTTC.

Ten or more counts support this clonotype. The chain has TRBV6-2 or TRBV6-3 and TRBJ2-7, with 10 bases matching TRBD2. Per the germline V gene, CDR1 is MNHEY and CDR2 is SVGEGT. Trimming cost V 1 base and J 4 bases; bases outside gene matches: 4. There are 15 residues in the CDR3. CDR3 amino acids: CASSYWSSGSYEQYF. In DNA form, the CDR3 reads TGTGCCAGCAGTTACTGGTCTAGCGGGAGTTACGAGCAGTACTTC.

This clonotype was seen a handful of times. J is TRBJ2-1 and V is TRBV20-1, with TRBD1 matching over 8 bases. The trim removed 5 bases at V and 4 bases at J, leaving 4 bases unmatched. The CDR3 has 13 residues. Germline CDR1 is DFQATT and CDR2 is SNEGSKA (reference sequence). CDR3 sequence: CSALRDRYNEQFF. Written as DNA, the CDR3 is TGCAGTGCTCTCCGGGACAGGTACAATGAGCAGTTCTTC.

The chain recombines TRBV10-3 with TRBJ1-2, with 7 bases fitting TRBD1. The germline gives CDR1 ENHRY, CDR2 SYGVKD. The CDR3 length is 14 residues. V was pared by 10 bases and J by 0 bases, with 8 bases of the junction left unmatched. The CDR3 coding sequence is TGTGCCACCCTCGACAGGGACCCTAACTATGGCTACACCTTC. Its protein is CATLDRDPNYGYTF.